This entry lists 5 T cell receptor beta chains sequenced from one sample in a study of T cells after yellow fever vaccination. Each CDR3 protein gets one entry after TCRdb re-called the 5' RACE reads with MiXCR. The sample lists hundreds of thousands of distinct CDR3 sequences; more than 8.5% were seen once. Specimen: PBMCs, collected on the day of the first yellow fever vaccination. Receptors originate from a man aged 18 to 29 who received the YFV17D yellow fever vaccine.

Only a few counts were recorded for this clonotype. V and J are TRBV7-9 and TRBJ1-1, with D tentatively TRBD1 (5 bases). The germline CDR1 and CDR2 sequences are SEHNR and FQNEAQ (reference sequence). The CDR3 has 17 amino acids. With 0 bases removed from V and 1 base from J, the gap between germline ends came to 15 bases. CDR3 residues: CASSLAVLVQENTEAFF. DNA for the CDR3: TGTGCCAGCAGCTTAGCGGTTCTTGTACAGGAGAACACTGAAGCTTTCTTT.

This clonotype was recorded only once. This rearrangement joins TRBV6-5 to TRBJ2-5; D call uncertain. This CDR3 is built from 16 residues. V shed 0 bases and J shed 7 bases, with 18 bases lying between them. Germline V gives CDR1 MNHEY, CDR2 SVGAGI. CDR3 residues: CASSYSISIFSGTQYF. DNA for the CDR3: TGTGCCAGCAGTTACTCGATTTCTATTTTCTCGGGGACCCAGTACTTC.

There are many counts of this clonotype. The chain couples TRBV20-1 to TRBJ2-3; no firm D call. V lost 6 bases, J lost 6 bases, and 19 bases lay in between. The CDR3 loop spans 14 amino acids. CDR1 and CDR2 (germline): DFQATT, SNEGSKA (reference sequence). CDR3 in amino acids: CSATSPTVADTQYF. The CDR3 DNA reads as TGCAGTGCCACCTCCCCCACTGTCGCGGATACGCAGTATTTT.

The chain links TRBV10-3 to TRBJ2-7; D is possibly TRBD1 or TRBD2 (5 bases each). This CDR3 contains 16 residues. Trimming cost V 6 bases and J 3 bases, with 21 bases left between them. Germline V gives CDR1 ENHRY, CDR2 SYGVKD. CDR3 bases: TGTGCCATCAGGACTGGAGCCGGGACGGCCTTCTACGAGCAGTACTTC. It translates to CAIRTGAGTAFYEQYF.

The V gene is TRBV11-3, the J gene TRBJ2-2, with D perhaps being TRBD1 or TRBD2 (5 bases each). V lost 4 bases and J lost 3, with 12 bases in between. The germline gives CDR1 SGHNT, CDR2 YENEEA. CDR3 size: 15 residues. The CDR3 region is CASSWAGSHTGELFF. The CDR3 nucleotides are TGTGCCAGCAGCTGGGCAGGGAGCCACACCGGGGAGCTGTTTTTT. Looking up the rest from reference TRBV11-3 and TRBJ2-2 gives the full variable domain: EAGVVQSPRYKIIEKKQPVAFWCNPISGHNTLYWYLQNLGQGPELLIRYENEEAVDDSQLPKDRFSAERLKGVDSTLKIQPAELGDSAVYLCASSWAGSHTGELFFGEGSRLTVL.